The next 15 T cell receptor beta chains were all read from a single sample in a study of cytomegalovirus exposure and HLA in healthy donors. 60 Vbeta and 13 Jbeta primers were used in PCR. The assay was immunoSEQ multiplex PCR, and TCRdb's table has in-frame clones only and misses some. The sample carries roughly 150,000 clones, just under 80% recorded once. Source material: PBMCs. All receptors come from a woman between 40 and 55 years old in good health and CMV-seropositive.

The chain couples TRBV7-2 to TRBJ1-1, with D perhaps matching TRBD1 (5 bases). Trimming removed 7 bases at V and 3 bases at J, with 15 bases between. The germline gives CDR1 SGHTA, CDR2 FQGNSA. CDR3 length: 14 amino acids. The CDR3 sequence is CASTEGVFDTEAFF. The CDR3 coding sequence is TGTGCCAGCACCGAAGGGGTTTTTGACACTGAAGCTTTCTTT. The variable domain in full, completed from reference TRBV7-2 and TRBJ1-1, reads GAGVSQSPSNKVTEKGKDVELRCDPISGHTALYWYRQSLGQGLEFLIYFQGNSAPDKSGLPSDRFSAERTGGSVSTLTIQRTQQEDSAVYLCASTEGVFDTEAFFGQGTRLTVV.

The J gene is TRBJ1-1, the V gene TRBV2; no firm D call. Germline V lookup: CDR1 SNHLY, CDR2 FYNNEI. CDR3 length equals 14 residues. V was shortened by 4 bases and J by 5 bases, with 14 bases between the two germline ends. This chain's CDR3 is CASSVWGGRTEAFF. CDR3 in DNA: TGTGCCAGCAGTGTATGGGGAGGTCGAACTGAAGCTTTCTTT. Looking up the rest from reference TRBV2 and TRBJ1-1 gives the full variable domain: EPEVTQTPSHQVTQMGQEVILRCVPISNHLYFYWYRQILGQKVEFLVSFYNNEISEKSEIFDDQFSVERPDGSNFTLKIRSTKLEDSAMYFCASSVWGGRTEAFFGQGTRLTVV.

The chain combines TRBV7-9 with TRBJ1-2, with a possible D match to TRBD1 (6 bases). There are 13 residues in the CDR3. Trimming took off 6 bases at V and 8 bases at J, with 16 bases between the two ends. CDR1 and CDR2 (germline): SEHNR, FQNEAQ (reference sequence). The CDR3 nucleotides read TGTGCCAGCAGTCTAGCGGGGGCCAGAGGCTACACCTTC. As protein: CASSLAGARGYTF. Full variable domain (missing parts from reference TRBV7-9 and TRBJ1-2): DTGVSQNPRHKITKRGQNVTFRCDPISEHNRLYWYRQTLGQGPEFLTYFQNEAQLEKSRLLSDRFSAERPKGSFSTLEIQRTEQGDSAMYLCASSLAGARGYTFGSGTRLTVV.

This sequence joins TRBV30 and TRBJ1-2, with TRBD1 as a possible D gene (6 bases). CDR3 size: 12 residues. V was pared by 4 bases and J by 5 bases, with 11 bases between. Germline V gene sequence: CDR1 GTSNPN, CDR2 SVGIG (reference sequence). The CDR3 coding sequence is TGTGCCTGGATAGACAGGAGTTATGGCTACACCTTC. Amino acids: CAWIDRSYGYTF.

V and J are TRBV5-1 and TRBJ1-2; a possible D gene is TRBD1 (5 bases). Trimming cost V 0 bases and J 0 bases, with 12 bases left between them. The CDR3 runs 16 residues. Germline assignment: CDR1 SGHRS and CDR2 YFSETQ. CDR3 in DNA: TGCGCCAGCAGCTTGGAGCGGGGGACGGCTAACTATGGCTACACCTTC. Translated: CASSLERGTANYGYTF.

The chain links TRBV5-1 to TRBJ2-6, with 8 nucleotides matching TRBD1. Trimming removed 4 bases from V and 4 bases from J; junction bases left unmatched: 13. From germline, CDR1 is SGHRS and CDR2 YFSETQ. The CDR3 runs to 18 residues. The CDR3 sequence: CASSPRTGKGSGANVLTF. For the CDR3, the DNA is TGCGCCAGCAGCCCCCGGACAGGGAAGGGATCAGGGGCCAACGTCCTGACTTTC.

CDR3 DNA sequence: TGTGCCAGCCGGGTCATCTCTGGGGCCAACGTCCTGACTTTC. This sequence encodes CASRVISGANVLTF. The chain uses TRBV19 and TRBJ2-6; D is unresolved. V was shortened by 9 bases and J by 0 bases, with 9 bases between the two germline ends. Germline V lookup: CDR1 LNHDA, CDR2 SQIVND (reference sequence). The CDR3 is made up of 14 amino acids. The full variable domain, in which reference TRBV19 and TRBJ2-6 provide the parts outside the CDR3, is DGGITQSPKYLFRKEGQNVTLSCEQNLNHDAMYWYRQDPGQGLRLIYYSQIVNDFQKGDIAEGYSVSREKKESFPLTVTSAQKNPTAFYLCASRVISGANVLTFGAGSRLTVL.

The V call is TRBV6-1, the J call TRBJ1-1, with TRBD1 identical over 9 bases. V gave up 2 bases and J gave up 10 bases; unmatched junction bases: 8. The CDR3 consists of 14 residues. CDR1 is MNHNS, CDR2 SASEGT, per germline. CDR3 sequence reads: CASSEKGTGFGAFF. The CDR3, as DNA: TGTGCCAGCAGTGAAAAGGGGACAGGGTTTGGAGCTTTCTTT.

J is TRBJ2-2 and V is TRBV29-1; D is unresolved. Germline values: CDR1 SQVTM, CDR2 ANQGSEA. V dropped 5 bases and J dropped 0 bases, with 10 bases sitting between them. This CDR3 has 14 amino acids. The CDR3 here is CSVRGSSNTGELFF. The CDR3 DNA is TGCAGCGTTAGAGGCAGCTCGAACACCGGGGAGCTGTTTTTT.

This clone showed up just once. The chain's CDR3 is CAWSVRLAGSTGELFF. The CDR3, as DNA: TGTGCCTGGAGTGTACGGCTAGCGGGGTCCACCGGGGAGCTGTTTTTT. The rearrangement links TRBV30 to TRBJ2-2; 9 nucleotides agree with TRBD2. The V and J ends lost 0 bases and 4 bases, in that order; junction bases with no gene match: 6. This CDR3 has 16 amino acids. The germline CDR1 and CDR2 sequences are GTSNPN and SVGIG (reference sequence).

The gene calls are TRBV28 and TRBJ2-7; 11 bases align to TRBD1. The CDR3 is 15 amino acids. V was pared by 7 bases and J by 3 bases, with 8 bases of the junction left unmatched. CDR1 and CDR2 (germline): MDHEN, SYDVKM. In DNA form, the CDR3 reads TGTGCCAGCACCAACCGGGACAGGGGGGTCTACGAGCAGTACTTC. Protein product: CASTNRDRGVYEQYF.

The chain links TRBV5-1 to TRBJ1-4; D perhaps matches TRBD1 (5 bases). This CDR3 is built from 13 residues. The V and J ends lost 5 bases and 3 bases respectively, with 8 bases between them. Germline V CDR1 and CDR2: SGHRS, YFSETQ. The CDR3 DNA is TGCGCCAGCAGGACAGCCCCTAATGAAAAACTGTTTTTT. Translation: CASRTAPNEKLFF.

The rearrangement joins TRBV30 to TRBJ1-5; D gene uncertain. The CDR3 sequence is 13 residues long. Germline V gene sequence: CDR1 GTSNPN, CDR2 SVGIG (reference sequence). The V end was cut by 5 bases, the J end by 0 bases, with 8 bases between. CDR3: CAWGDGSNQPQHF. The CDR3 region has the DNA TGTGCCTGGGGAGACGGTAGCAATCAGCCCCAGCATTTT.

This rearrangement joins TRBV19 to TRBJ1-1, with 11 bases lining up with TRBD1. Trimming at V came to 5 bases and at J to 4 bases, leaving 3 bases not matched to a gene. The CDR3 loop spans 14 amino acids. Looked up from germline, CDR1 is LNHDA and CDR2 is SQIVND (reference sequence). The CDR3 nucleotides are TGTGCCAGTAGTGTTGGGACAGGGGGCACTGAAGCTTTCTTT. This encodes CASSVGTGGTEAFF.

The rearrangement links TRBV11-1 to TRBJ1-6, with a possible D match to TRBD1 (5 bases). In germline, CDR1 is SGHAT, CDR2 FQDESV (reference sequence). The length of the CDR3 is 14 residues. The V and J ends lost 2 bases and 7 bases respectively, with 9 bases between them. The chain's CDR3 is CASSLRGTNSPLHF. The CDR3 DNA reads TGTGCCAGCAGCTTACGGGGGACCAATTCACCCCTCCACTTT. Using reference TRBV11-1 and TRBJ1-6 for the parts outside the CDR3, the full variable domain is EAEVAQSPRYKITEKSQAVAFWCDPISGHATLYWYRQILGQGPELLVQFQDESVVDDSQLPKDRFSAERLKGVDSTLKIQPAELGDSAMYLCASSLRGTNSPLHFGNGTRLTVT.